Below, 32 T cell receptor beta chains from the same sample are listed, as sequenced in a study of cytomegalovirus exposure and HLA in healthy donors. The PCR used 60 Vbeta and 13 Jbeta primers. Clones were read by immunoSEQ multiplex PCR, and TCRdb kept only the in-frame ones, dropping some. Of around 110,000 clones listed, over 80% are singletons. The specimen was PBMCs. All receptors derive from a man aged 25 to 40 in good health and CMV-seronegative.

The chain carries TRBV6-1 and TRBJ2-2; 8 bases line up with TRBD1. The V segment lost 6 bases and the J segment 7 bases; nucleotides outside the gene matches: 7. This CDR3 is 14 amino acids long. The germline CDR1 and CDR2 sequences are MNHNS and SASEGT. This CDR3 is CASSAGGENGELFF. CDR3 DNA: TGTGCCAGCAGCGCAGGGGGCGAGAACGGGGAGCTGTTTTTT.

The CDR3 spells CATRANRDAETQYF. CDR3 DNA: TGTGCCACACGGGCCAACAGGGATGCAGAGACCCAGTACTTC. V is TRBV2 and J is TRBJ2-5, with D perhaps matching TRBD1 (6 bases). Germline V gene lookup returns CDR1 SNHLY and CDR2 FYNNEI. Between the trimmed V and J ends, which lost 10 bases and 4 bases, there was a span of 19 bases. The CDR3 runs 14 residues. The whole variable domain, filled in from reference TRBV2 and TRBJ2-5, reads EPEVTQTPSHQVTQMGQEVILRCVPISNHLYFYWYRQILGQKVEFLVSFYNNEISEKSEIFDDQFSVERPDGSNFTLKIRSTKLEDSAMYFCATRANRDAETQYFGPGTRLLVL.

The rearrangement joins TRBV7-2 to TRBJ2-1, with TRBD1 as a possible D gene (6 bases). Trimming stripped 5 bases from V and 8 bases from J, with 13 bases between. Germline V gene data show CDR1 as SGHTA and CDR2 as FQGNSA. This CDR3 comprises 13 residues. CDR3 bases: TGTGCCAGCAGCCTCAGACGACAGGATGAGCAGTTCTTC. Translating gives CASSLRRQDEQFF. Supplemented by reference TRBV7-2 and TRBJ2-1, the full variable domain reads GAGVSQSPSNKVTEKGKDVELRCDPISGHTALYWYRQSLGQGLEFLIYFQGNSAPDKSGLPSDRFSAERTGGSVSTLTIQRTQQEDSAVYLCASSLRRQDEQFFGPGTRLTVL.

The chain is built from TRBV5-4 and TRBJ2-3; D is possibly TRBD2 (5 bases). Between the trimmed V and J ends, which lost 6 bases and 0 bases, there was a span of 11 bases. The CDR3 loop spans 14 amino acids. The V gene's germline CDR1 is SGHNT and CDR2 YYREEE (reference sequence). Here the CDR3 reads CASTSSGSTDTQYF. CDR3 nucleotide sequence: TGTGCCAGCACCTCCTCGGGGAGCACAGATACGCAGTATTTT.

V and J are TRBV27 and TRBJ2-5, with 8 nucleotides matching TRBD1. Per germline, CDR1 MNHEY and CDR2 SMNVEV (reference sequence). V trimming: 2 bases; J trimming: 5 bases; junction bases outside the gene matches: 22. The CDR3 extends over 20 amino acids. This chain's CDR3 is CASSLKPPSLWTGNTETQYF. In DNA, the CDR3 is TGTGCCAGCAGTTTAAAGCCCCCGAGCCTCTGGACAGGGAATACTGAGACCCAGTACTTC.

The chain uses TRBV5-1 and TRBJ2-1; possibly TRBD2 for D (5 bases). Per germline, CDR1 SGHRS and CDR2 YFSETQ. This CDR3 region has 14 residues. With 1 base removed from V and 6 bases from J, the gap between germline ends came to 11 bases. CDR3 coding DNA: TGCGCCAGCAGCTTGAGAGGAGGAGGCAATGAGCAGTTCTTC. Its translation is CASSLRGGGNEQFF. Variable domain in full (rest from reference TRBV5-1 and TRBJ2-1): KAGVTQTPRYLIKTRGQQVTLSCSPISGHRSVSWYQQTPGQGLQFLFEYFSETQRNKGNFPGRFSGRQFSNSRSEMNVSTLELGDSALYLCASSLRGGGNEQFFGPGTRLTVL.

This chain connects TRBV18 to TRBJ1-1; D ambiguous. V dropped 1 base and J dropped 1 base, with 4 bases sitting between them. The CDR3 runs to 13 residues. Germline CDR1 is KGHSH and CDR2 is LQKENI. This CDR3 is CASSPRQNTEAFF. CDR3 in DNA: TGTGCCAGCTCACCACGACAGAACACTGAAGCTTTCTTT.

This chain uses TRBV2 with TRBJ1-6, with 8 bases matching TRBD1. The CDR3 sequence is 15 residues long. Trimming took 6 bases from V and 8 from J; bases not matched to a gene: 9. Germline CDR1 and CDR2: SNHLY and FYNNEI. This CDR3 reads CASRGPTGGDSPLHF. CDR3 bases: TGTGCCAGCAGGGGACCTACAGGGGGTGATTCACCCCTCCACTTT.

The chain employs TRBV7-2 and TRBJ2-5, with D possibly TRBD2 on 6 matching bases. Trimming shortened V by 5 bases and J by 5 bases, and 15 bases separated the two germline ends. Germline CDR1 and CDR2: SGHTA and FQGNSA. CDR3 length: 14 residues. The CDR3 loop is CASSPWGGSETQYF. CDR3 nucleotide sequence: TGTGCCAGCAGCCCTTGGGGAGGTTCGGAGACCCAGTACTTC.

This clone was detected only once. V gene TRBV5-1 combines with J gene TRBJ1-1, with TRBD1 as a possible D gene (5 bases). The CDR3 runs to 14 residues. Germline CDR1 reads SGHRS; CDR2 reads YFSETQ. V gave up 6 bases and J gave up 5 bases, with 17 bases separating them. The CDR3 here is CASTPDGGLTEAFF. CDR3 nucleotide sequence: TGCGCCAGCACCCCGGACGGGGGGTTAACTGAAGCTTTCTTT.

This clone has just a few counts. The genes are TRBV28 and TRBJ1-2; maybe TRBD1 (5 bases). The CDR3 is 16 residues long. Germline V gives CDR1 MDHEN, CDR2 SYDVKM. Deletions cut 6 bases from V and 3 bases from J, with 20 bases between. The CDR3 loop reads CASSTSSTAFYYGYTF. Written as DNA, the CDR3 is TGTGCCAGCAGCACCTCTTCGACAGCCTTTTACTATGGCTACACCTTC.

The V and J genes are TRBV28 and TRBJ2-2; tentatively, D is TRBD2 (7 bases). The length of the CDR3 is 17 residues. Germline-derived CDR1 and CDR2 are MDHEN and SYDVKM. The germline V and J ends were trimmed by 6 bases and 4 bases, with 21 bases remaining between them. The CDR3 DNA follows: TGTGCCAGCAGCCTCTCCCACGGGGGGCGACCCACCGGGGAGCTGTTTTTT. Amino acid sequence: CASSLSHGGRPTGELFF.

Only a few counts were recorded for this clone. The gene calls are TRBV5-1 and TRBJ2-5, with 11 bases matching TRBD2. Germline V gives CDR1 SGHRS, CDR2 YFSETQ. This CDR3 has 12 residues. The J segment lost 6 bases and the V segment lost 8 bases, leaving 3 bases of the junction unmatched. The CDR3 DNA follows: TGCGCCAGTACTAGCGGGGGACAGACCCAGTACTTC. The encoded protein is CASTSGGQTQYF.

The chain links TRBV18 to TRBJ2-3, with 9 bases aligning to TRBD2. V dropped 2 bases and J dropped 0; count of bases not matched to a gene: 9. The CDR3 has 18 amino acids. Germline V lookup: CDR1 KGHSH, CDR2 LQKENI. CDR3 coding DNA: TGTGCCAGCTCACCAATCCTTACTACTAGCGGGAGCACAGATACGCAGTATTTT. Translating it yields CASSPILTTSGSTDTQYF.

The chain recombines TRBV27 with TRBJ1-6; 7 positions agree with TRBD1. Germline trimming cut 3 bases from V and 10 bases from J; bases unmatched to any gene: 6. Germline V gene lookup returns CDR1 MNHEY and CDR2 SMNVEV (reference sequence). The CDR3 is 14 amino acids. CDR3 sequence: CASSFDRALSPLHF. The CDR3 DNA follows: TGTGCCAGCAGTTTCGACAGGGCTCTATCACCCCTCCACTTT.

This clone has a single count. V is TRBV6-5 and J is TRBJ2-3, with 8 positions matching TRBD2. Germline values: CDR1 MNHEY, CDR2 SVGAGI. CDR3 length equals 15 residues. V dropped 1 base and J dropped 3; count of bases not matched to a gene: 3. The CDR3, as DNA: TGTGCCAGCAGTTACTTCGGGGGGGGTACAGATACGCAGTATTTT. It codes for CASSYFGGGTDTQYF.

This chain joins TRBV28 and TRBJ2-5; tentatively, D is TRBD2 (6 bases). Matching the DNA end better, TRBJ2-7 makes the J call doubtful. This CDR3 has 14 amino acids. Germline CDR1 MDHEN, CDR2 SYDVKM. The CDR3 sequence is CASMGRGTPYEQYF. In DNA form, the CDR3 reads TGTGCCAGCATGGGTCGGGGGACCCCCTACGAGCAGTACTTC.

This clone was picked up one time. This chain joins TRBV15 and TRBJ1-3; 7 bases map to TRBD1. J was trimmed by 4 bases and V by 0 bases; bases with no gene match: 3. Per the germline V gene, CDR1 is LNHNV and CDR2 is YYDKDF (reference sequence). This CDR3 has 15 amino acids. CDR3: CATSRDRGSGNTIYF. The CDR3 DNA is TGTGCCACCAGCAGAGACAGGGGGAGCGGAAACACCATATATTTT.

The rearrangement links TRBV19 to TRBJ2-4, with a possible D match to TRBD1 (6 bases). Trimming took off 7 bases at V and 2 bases at J, with 12 bases between the two ends. Germline V lookup: CDR1 LNHDA, CDR2 SQIVND (reference sequence). The CDR3 runs to 14 residues. The CDR3 DNA reads TGTGCCAGTACCTCTACAGGGACCAAAAACATTCAGTACTTC. Translated, it gives CASTSTGTKNIQYF.

The chain joins TRBV5-3 to TRBJ2-3; TRBD2 matches 8 bases. TRBV5-3 is an ORF, and what it does is uncertain. The ends lost 2 bases at V and 1 base at J; junction bases unmatched: 3. The CDR3 covers 15 residues. The CDR3, as DNA: TGTGCCAGAAGCTTACTAGCGGAGGGCACAGATACGCAGTATTTT. Translation: CARSLLAEGTDTQYF.

The genes are TRBV2 and TRBJ2-2, with 9 bases aligning to TRBD2. The V gene's germline CDR1 is SNHLY and CDR2 FYNNEI. With 7 bases clipped from V and 7 bases from J, the junction kept 16 bases outside the gene matches. This CDR3 comprises 17 residues. CDR3 coding DNA: TGTGCCAGCACGTCACCGGGACACACAGCGGGGGGCGGGGAGCTGTTTTTT. This codes for CASTSPGHTAGGGELFF.

This rearrangement joins TRBV28 to TRBJ1-2, with 9 bases matching TRBD1. Germline V gene sequence: CDR1 MDHEN, CDR2 SYDVKM. V was clipped by 2 bases and J by 4 bases; unmatched bases: 11. This CDR3 has 17 amino acids. As DNA, the CDR3 is TGTGCCAGCAGTTTAAGTTTACAGGGGGCGCTTGTCTATGGCTACACCTTC. Encoded protein: CASSLSLQGALVYGYTF.

The chain couples TRBV11-2 to TRBJ1-4; unclear D gene. Between the trimmed V and J ends, which lost 4 bases and 5 bases, there was a span of 14 bases. Per the germline V gene, CDR1 is SGHAT and CDR2 is FQNNGV. The length of the CDR3 is 15 residues. The CDR3 DNA follows: TGTGCCAGCAGCTCCTTGACAAGCCACAATGAAAAACTGTTTTTT. Residues: CASSSLTSHNEKLFF.

The rearrangement uses TRBV5-4 and TRBJ2-1, with 7 bases fitting TRBD2. The ends lost 0 bases at V and 0 bases at J; junction bases unmatched: 0. CDR3 length equals 15 residues. The germline V gene encodes CDR1 SGHNT and CDR2 YYREEE (reference sequence). CDR3 in DNA: TGTGCCAGCAGCTTGGGCGGGAGCTCCTACAATGAGCAGTTCTTC. Translated: CASSLGGSSYNEQFF.

The chain carries TRBV11-2 and TRBJ1-6, with D uncertain. Germline CDR1 is SGHAT and CDR2 is FQNNGV. The CDR3 extends over 16 amino acids. The germline V and J ends were trimmed by 2 bases and 0 bases, with 8 bases remaining between them. CDR3 sequence reads: CASSLYGSSYNSPLHF. CDR3 in DNA: TGTGCCAGCAGCTTATATGGCAGCTCCTATAATTCACCCCTCCACTTT.

With respect to this clone: Other nucleotide sequences from this sample produce the same CDR3. The chain recombines TRBV28 with TRBJ1-4, with D unresolved. V lost 6 bases to trimming and J lost 1 base, with 9 bases between them. Germline values: CDR1 MDHEN, CDR2 SYDVKM. This CDR3 contains 14 residues. The DNA of the CDR3 is TGTGCCAGCAGGAATTCGGGAACTAATGAAAAACTGTTTTTT. As protein: CASRNSGTNEKLFF.

The chain combines TRBV5-1 with TRBJ2-7; 7 nucleotides match TRBD1. With V trimmed by 4 bases and J by 0 bases, 7 bases remained unmatched. Germline loops: CDR1 SGHRS, CDR2 YFSETQ. The CDR3 is 15 residues long. The chain's CDR3 is CASSPGDSSSYEQYF. The CDR3 DNA follows: TGCGCCAGCAGCCCCGGGGACAGTTCCTCCTACGAGCAGTACTTC.

The chain is built from TRBV19 and TRBJ1-1, with 7 positions matching TRBD1. CDR3 size: 14 residues. Germline V gene data show CDR1 as LNHDA and CDR2 as SQIVND (reference sequence). V was pared by 10 bases and J by 2 bases, with 10 bases of the junction left unmatched. CDR3 bases: TGTGCCACACTGACAGGGTGGAGAAACACTGAAGCTTTCTTT. It translates to CATLTGWRNTEAFF.

The chain combines TRBV11-2 with TRBJ1-1; D uncertain. V dropped 3 bases and J dropped 6 bases, with 8 bases sitting between them. CDR3 size: 12 residues. The germline V gene encodes CDR1 SGHAT and CDR2 FQNNGV. This CDR3 is CASSFQFSEAFF. In DNA form, the CDR3 reads TGTGCCAGCAGCTTTCAGTTCTCTGAAGCTTTCTTT. Drawing the rest from reference TRBV11-2 and TRBJ1-1, the complete variable domain is EAGVAQSPRYKIIEKRQSVAFWCNPISGHATLYWYQQILGQGPKLLIQFQNNGVVDDSQLPKDRFSAERLKGVDSTLKIQPAKLEDSAVYLCASSFQFSEAFFGQGTRLTVV.

V is TRBV11-2 and J is TRBJ1-1, with 8 bases that match TRBD1. The germline CDR1 and CDR2 sequences are SGHAT and FQNNGV. This CDR3 region has 15 residues. V trimming: 2 bases; J trimming: 0 bases; junction bases outside the gene matches: 2. In DNA form, the CDR3 reads TGTGCCAGCAGCTTATCAGGGGGCATGAACACTGAAGCTTTCTTT. Translating gives CASSLSGGMNTEAFF.

This clone was detected a few times. This chain joins TRBV19 and TRBJ1-1, with 7 bases that match TRBD1. The CDR3 consists of 14 residues. The germline V gene has CDR1 LNHDA and CDR2 SQIVND (reference sequence). J was trimmed by 6 bases and V by 5 bases; bases with no gene match: 9. The CDR3 coding sequence is TGTGCCAGTAGTTCGATCGACAGGGACGCTGAAGCTTTCTTT. It is translated as CASSSIDRDAEAFF. Full variable domain (outside the CDR3, taken from reference TRBV19 and TRBJ1-1): DGGITQSPKYLFRKEGQNVTLSCEQNLNHDAMYWYRQDPGQGLRLIYYSQIVNDFQKGDIAEGYSVSREKKESFPLTVTSAQKNPTAFYLCASSSIDRDAEAFFGQGTRLTVV.

This chain connects TRBV5-1 to TRBJ2-7, with 12 bases identical to TRBD1. CDR1 and CDR2 (germline): SGHRS, YFSETQ. V shed 0 bases, J shed 5 bases, and the junction held 3 bases outside the gene matches. The CDR3 consists of 15 residues. The CDR3 region has the DNA TGCGCCAGCAGCTTGGAGGGGACAGGGGGCGACGAGCAGTACTTC. This codes for CASSLEGTGGDEQYF.